The 17 T cell receptor beta chains presented below share a single source sample, sequenced in a study of blood T cell repertoires in COVID-19. Generated by immunoSEQ multiplex PCR, the TCRdb table keeps only in-frame clones and is missing some. The sample records some 51,000 clones, 88% being singletons. Input material: peripheral blood. The source of these receptors is a man over 45 with active COVID-19.

The chain employs TRBV7-9 and TRBJ2-5, with D uncertain. The length of the CDR3 is 13 residues. CDR1 is SEHNR and CDR2 is FQNEAQ in the germline V gene (reference sequence). Trimming cost V 1 base and J 4 bases, with 7 bases left between them. CDR3 bases: TGTGCCAGCAGCTTAGGGGCCATAGAGACCCAGTACTTC. This sequence encodes CASSLGAIETQYF. Combining the CDR3 with reference TRBV7-9 and TRBJ2-5 gives the whole variable domain DTGVSQNPRHKITKRGQNVTFRCDPISEHNRLYWYRQTLGQGPEFLTYFQNEAQLEKSRLLSDRFSAERPKGSFSTLEIQRTEQGDSAMYLCASSLGAIETQYFGPGTRLLVL.

This chain uses TRBV29-1 with TRBJ2-1; 9 positions match TRBD2. The CDR3 contains 13 residues. The ends lost 5 bases at V and 8 bases at J; junction bases unmatched: 7. In germline, CDR1 is SQVTM, CDR2 ANQGSEA. CDR3 sequence (DNA): TGCAGCGTTCGGCTAGCGGGAACTGATGAGCAGTTCTTC. It encodes CSVRLAGTDEQFF.

This chain links TRBV11-1 with TRBJ2-5; D not certain. CDR3 length: 13 residues. Trimming cost V 1 base and J 4 bases, with 7 bases left between them. Germline values: CDR1 SGHAT, CDR2 FQDESV (reference sequence). CDR3 in DNA: TGTGCCAGCAGCTTAGGTAGCTTAGAGACCCAGTACTTC. Encoded protein: CASSLGSLETQYF.

V and J are TRBV5-4 and TRBJ2-4, with D possibly being TRBD2 (5 bases). The CDR3 length is 15 residues. Germline assignment: CDR1 SGHNT and CDR2 YYREEE (reference sequence). Trimming shortened V by 3 bases and J by 7 bases, and 17 bases separated the two germline ends. The CDR3 region is CASSSRGTVENIQYF. The CDR3 DNA reads TGTGCCAGCAGCTCCCGGGGTACCGTTGAGAACATTCAGTACTTC.

The chain links TRBV2 to TRBJ2-2; 7 positions agree with TRBD2. The germline V gene encodes CDR1 SNHLY and CDR2 FYNNEI. The ends lost 10 bases at V and 5 bases at J; junction bases unmatched: 10. The CDR3 has 14 amino acids. CDR3 bases: TGTGCCACCCAGCCGGGACTATCGACCGGGGAGCTGTTTTTT. Encoded protein: CATQPGLSTGELFF.

The rearrangement uses TRBV28 and TRBJ1-2; D is possibly TRBD1 (6 bases). Per the germline V gene, CDR1 is MDHEN and CDR2 is SYDVKM. V was pared by 8 bases and J by 2 bases, with 18 bases between. CDR3 length equals 15 residues. The CDR3 DNA follows: TGTGCCAGCTCCCCGATGGCACAGGGAAACTATGGCTACACCTTC. It encodes CASSPMAQGNYGYTF.

This sequence joins TRBV7-3 and TRBJ2-7; TRBD1 is a possible D gene (5 bases). Trimming shortened V by 1 base and J by 2 bases, and 9 bases separated the two germline ends. The CDR3 totals 14 residues. Germline V CDR1 and CDR2: SGHTA, FQGTGA. The CDR3 reads CASSLKPGPYEQYF. CDR3 in DNA: TGTGCCAGCAGCTTAAAACCAGGGCCCTACGAGCAGTACTTC.

V usage is TRBV28 and J usage is TRBJ2-5; D is perhaps TRBD2 (5 bases). Germline CDR1 and CDR2: MDHEN and SYDVKM. Trimming cost V 5 bases and J 3 bases, with 13 bases left between them. The CDR3 covers 14 residues. CDR3 protein: CASSLSPTKETQYF. Written as DNA, the CDR3 is TGTGCCAGCAGTCTTTCCCCGACTAAAGAGACCCAGTACTTC.

The chain employs TRBV18 and TRBJ2-7; D is unclear. CDR1 is KGHSH, CDR2 LQKENI, per germline. The CDR3 has 12 residues. V gave up 6 bases and J gave up 6 bases, with 12 bases separating them. Written as DNA, the CDR3 is TGTGCCAGCTCGACAAGCCGGATCGAGCAGTACTTC. Protein: CASSTSRIEQYF.

The rearrangement joins TRBV28 to TRBJ2-5; possible D gene TRBD2, 7 bases. Germline V gives CDR1 MDHEN, CDR2 SYDVKM. Trimming removed 3 bases from V and 4 bases from J, with 18 bases in between. CDR3 length: 16 residues. The CDR3 spells CASSFGRGARRETQYF. The CDR3 nucleotides are TGTGCCAGCAGTTTTGGTCGGGGGGCGCGGCGAGAGACCCAGTACTTC.

The V call is TRBV7-2, the J call TRBJ2-7; 10 bases are a match to TRBD2. This CDR3 is 15 amino acids long. Germline CDR1 is SGHTA and CDR2 is FQGNSA. The ends lost 7 bases at V and 0 bases at J; junction bases unmatched: 6. CDR3: CASIDSGGSSYEQYF. The CDR3 DNA follows: TGTGCCAGCATCGATAGCGGGGGGAGCTCCTACGAGCAGTACTTC.

The chain carries TRBV5-6 and TRBJ2-3, with TRBD2 identical over 9 bases. The CDR3 runs 16 residues. J lost 2 bases, V lost 3 bases, and 7 bases had no gene match. Germline CDR1 reads SGHDT; CDR2 reads YYEEEE. The CDR3 DNA sequence: TGTGCCAGCAGCTGGAGCGGGGGGCCGTTCACAGATACGCAGTATTTT. Encoded protein: CASSWSGGPFTDTQYF.

This rearrangement joins TRBV6-5 to TRBJ1-1; 12 bases match TRBD1. The V and J ends lost 6 bases and 5 bases, in that order; junction bases with no gene match: 4. Germline V lookup: CDR1 MNHEY, CDR2 SVGAGI. The length of the CDR3 is 14 residues. DNA of the CDR3: TGTGCCAGCAGCAAGGGACAGGGGGCTACTGAAGCTTTCTTT. This codes for CASSKGQGATEAFF.

This clone was seen only once. The chain couples TRBV5-1 to TRBJ1-2; D is ambiguous. Germline-derived CDR1 and CDR2 are SGHRS and YFSETQ. CDR3 length equals 13 residues. Trimming left V 4 bases short and J 7 bases short, with 14 bases between. The CDR3 DNA reads as TGCGCCAGCAGCCTCGACGGGTCCGCTGGCTACACCTTC. The encoded protein is CASSLDGSAGYTF. Complete variable domain (other parts from reference TRBV5-1 and TRBJ1-2): KAGVTQTPRYLIKTRGQQVTLSCSPISGHRSVSWYQQTPGQGLQFLFEYFSETQRNKGNFPGRFSGRQFSNSRSEMNVSTLELGDSALYLCASSLDGSAGYTFGSGTRLTVV.

The rearrangement joins TRBV2 to TRBJ2-2; 7 nucleotides align to TRBD2. V trimming: 6 bases; J trimming: 6 bases; junction bases outside the gene matches: 10. The CDR3 is made up of 15 amino acids. Germline V gene sequence: CDR1 SNHLY, CDR2 FYNNEI. CDR3: CASRALFRGAGELFF. Here the CDR3 DNA reads TGTGCCAGCAGGGCCCTTTTTCGGGGGGCCGGGGAGCTGTTTTTT.

The genes are TRBV29-1 and TRBJ2-6; D gene ambiguous. The CDR3 is 17 amino acids. CDR1 and CDR2 (germline): SQVTM, ANQGSEA. V dropped 6 bases and J dropped 0 bases, with 18 bases sitting between them. CDR3 in DNA: TGCAGCGTCATTGGGCACATCAGTAACTCTGGGGCCAACGTCCTGACTTTC. Translating it yields CSVIGHISNSGANVLTF.

The chain carries TRBV3-1 (or the pseudogene TRBV3-2) and TRBJ2-2; the D gene is possibly TRBD2 (5 bases). V lost 6 bases and J 6 bases, leaving 11 bases between the germline ends. This CDR3 has 13 amino acids. From germline, CDR1 is LGHDT and CDR2 YNNKEL (reference sequence). The DNA for the CDR3 is TGTGCCAGCAGGCGCACTAGTCCCGGGGAGCTGTTTTTT. Its protein product is CASRRTSPGELFF.